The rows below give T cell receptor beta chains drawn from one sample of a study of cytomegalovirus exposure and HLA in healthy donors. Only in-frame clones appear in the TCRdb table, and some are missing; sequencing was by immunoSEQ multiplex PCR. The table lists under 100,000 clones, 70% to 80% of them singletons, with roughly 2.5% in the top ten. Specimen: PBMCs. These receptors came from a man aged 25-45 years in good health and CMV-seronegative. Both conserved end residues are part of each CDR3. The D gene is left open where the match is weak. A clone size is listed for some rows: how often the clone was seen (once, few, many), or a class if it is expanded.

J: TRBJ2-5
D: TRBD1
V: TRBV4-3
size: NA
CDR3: CASSRGQGIQETQYF
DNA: TGCGCCAGCAGCCGAGGACAGGGCATCCAAGAGACCCAGTACTTC

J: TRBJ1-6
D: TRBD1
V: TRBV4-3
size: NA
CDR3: CASSQAGTGFGSPLHF
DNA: TGCGCCAGCAGCCAAGCGGGGACAGGGTTCGGCTCACCCCTCCACTTT

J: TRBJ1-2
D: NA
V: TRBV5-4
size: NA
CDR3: CASSFVGENYGYTF
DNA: TGTGCCAGCAGCTTTGTGGGAGAGAACTATGGCTACACCTTC

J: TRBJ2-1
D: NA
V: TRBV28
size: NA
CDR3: CASSTFSADSYNEQFF
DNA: TGTGCCAGCAGTACCTTCTCAGCGGATTCCTACAATGAGCAGTTCTTC

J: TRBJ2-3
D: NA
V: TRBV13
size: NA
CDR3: CASRQGRVGLADTQYF
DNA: TGTGCCAGCAGACAAGGGCGGGTCGGGCTGGCAGATACGCAGTATTTT

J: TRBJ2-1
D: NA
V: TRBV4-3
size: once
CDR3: CASSQAFGLPSYNEQFF
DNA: TGCGCCAGCAGCCAAGCGTTCGGACTTCCCTCCTACAATGAGCAGTTCTTC

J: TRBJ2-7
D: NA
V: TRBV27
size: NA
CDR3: CASSGVNEQYF
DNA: TGTGCCAGTTCAGGGGTAAACGAGCAGTACTTC

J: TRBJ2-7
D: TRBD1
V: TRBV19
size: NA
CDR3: CASSMQGTAYEQYF
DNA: TGTGCCAGTAGTATGCAGGGGACAGCCTACGAGCAGTACTTC

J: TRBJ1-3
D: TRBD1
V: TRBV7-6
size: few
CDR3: CASSRLPGGRDSGNTIYF
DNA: TGTGCCAGCAGCCGATTGCCAGGGGGCCGTGACTCTGGAAACACCATATATTTT

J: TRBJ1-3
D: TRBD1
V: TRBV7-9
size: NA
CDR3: CASSFRTGAISGNTIYF
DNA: TGTGCCAGCAGCTTTCGGACAGGGGCGATATCTGGAAACACCATATATTTT

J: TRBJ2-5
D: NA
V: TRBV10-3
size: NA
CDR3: CAIRDAVLQETQYF
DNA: TGTGCCATCAGGGATGCGGTCCTCCAAGAGACCCAGTACTTC

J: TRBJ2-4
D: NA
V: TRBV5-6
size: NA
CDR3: CASSFGGVDIQYF
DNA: TGTGCCAGCAGCTTCGGAGGGGTCGACATTCAGTACTTC

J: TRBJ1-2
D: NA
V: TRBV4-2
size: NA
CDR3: CASTQEGQGYTF
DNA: TGTGCCAGCACCCAGGAGGGGCAGGGCTACACCTTC

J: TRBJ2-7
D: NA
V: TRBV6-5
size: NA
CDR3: CASSYHYEQYF
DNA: TGTGCCAGCAGTTACCACTACGAGCAGTACTTC

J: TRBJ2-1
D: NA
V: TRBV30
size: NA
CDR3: CAWPSGLGGGMRGQFF
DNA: TGTGCCTGGCCGAGCGGGCTAGGGGGAGGGATGCGAGGGCAGTTCTTC

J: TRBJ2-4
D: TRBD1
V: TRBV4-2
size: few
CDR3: CASSQALNRGSAKNIQYF
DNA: TGTGCCAGCAGCCAAGCCCTGAACAGGGGGTCAGCCAAAAACATTCAGTACTTC

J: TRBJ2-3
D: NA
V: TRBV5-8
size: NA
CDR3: CASTKPRGRVADTQYF
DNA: TGTGCCAGCACCAAACCCAGAGGCAGGGTCGCAGATACGCAGTATTTT

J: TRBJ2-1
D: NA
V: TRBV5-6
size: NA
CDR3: CASSLGQSRNEQFF
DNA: TGTGCCAGCAGCTTGGGACAGAGCCGCAATGAGCAGTTCTTC

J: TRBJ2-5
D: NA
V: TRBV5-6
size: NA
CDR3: CASSLYIGSGIQETQYF
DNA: TGTGCCAGCAGCTTGTATATTGGGTCGGGGATCCAAGAGACCCAGTACTTC

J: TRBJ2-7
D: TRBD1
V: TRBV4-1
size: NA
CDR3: CASSPGQGPVVEQYF
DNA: TGCGCCAGCAGCCCTGGACAGGGCCCCGTAGTCGAGCAGTACTTC

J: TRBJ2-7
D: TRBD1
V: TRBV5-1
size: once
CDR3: CASSPGQGTVEQYF
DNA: TGCGCCAGCAGCCCGGGACAGGGGACCGTCGAGCAGTACTTC

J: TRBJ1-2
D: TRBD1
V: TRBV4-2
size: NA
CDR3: CASSPPGTGRDGYTF
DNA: TGTGCCAGCAGCCCCCCCGGGACAGGGCGGGATGGCTACACCTTC

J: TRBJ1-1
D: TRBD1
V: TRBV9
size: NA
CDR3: CASGAPGTGRTEAFF
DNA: TGTGCCAGCGGCGCCCCCGGGACAGGGAGGACTGAAGCTTTCTTT

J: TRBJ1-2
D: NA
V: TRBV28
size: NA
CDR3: CASSFRSYGYTF
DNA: TGTGCCAGCAGTTTCCGGAGCTATGGCTACACCTTC

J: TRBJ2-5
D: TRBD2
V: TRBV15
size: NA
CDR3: CATSRDSLARETQYF
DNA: TGTGCCACCAGCAGAGATTCACTAGCGCGCGAGACCCAGTACTTC

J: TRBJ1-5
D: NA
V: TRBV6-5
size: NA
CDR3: CASEGGSHQPQHF
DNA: TGTGCCAGCGAAGGGGGTTCCCATCAGCCCCAGCATTTT

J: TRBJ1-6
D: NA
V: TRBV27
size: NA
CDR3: CASRIGTRNSPLHF
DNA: TGTGCCAGCAGAATCGGGACACGTAATTCACCCCTCCACTTT

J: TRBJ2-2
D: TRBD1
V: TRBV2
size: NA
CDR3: CASRQGATGELFF
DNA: TGTGCCAGCAGGCAGGGGGCCACCGGGGAGCTGTTTTTT

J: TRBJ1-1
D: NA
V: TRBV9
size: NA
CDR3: CASSVAGTATEAFF
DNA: TGTGCCAGCAGCGTAGCTGGCACAGCCACTGAAGCTTTCTTT

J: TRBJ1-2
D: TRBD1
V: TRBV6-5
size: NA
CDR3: CASKRTGGRSYTF
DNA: TGTGCCAGCAAAAGGACAGGGGGTCGAAGCTACACCTTC

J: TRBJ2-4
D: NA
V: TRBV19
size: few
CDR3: CASSGAQGEINIQYF
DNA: TGTGCCAGTAGTGGAGCGCAGGGCGAAATAAACATTCAGTACTTC

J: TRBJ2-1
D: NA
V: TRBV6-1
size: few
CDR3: CASSEDRRAQFF
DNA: TGTGCCAGCAGTGAAGATCGGAGGGCGCAGTTCTTC